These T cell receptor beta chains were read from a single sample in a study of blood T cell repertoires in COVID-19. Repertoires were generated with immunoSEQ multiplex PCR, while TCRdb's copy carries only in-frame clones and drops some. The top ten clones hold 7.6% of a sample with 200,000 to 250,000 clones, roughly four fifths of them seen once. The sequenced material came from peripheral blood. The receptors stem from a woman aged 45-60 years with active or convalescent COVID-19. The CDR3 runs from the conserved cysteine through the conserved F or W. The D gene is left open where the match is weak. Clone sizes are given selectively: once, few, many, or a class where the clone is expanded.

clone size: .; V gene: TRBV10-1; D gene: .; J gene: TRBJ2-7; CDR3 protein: CASSEGAARGEQYF; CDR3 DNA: TGCGCCAGCAGTGAGGGTGCGGCGAGGGGGGAGCAGTACTTC
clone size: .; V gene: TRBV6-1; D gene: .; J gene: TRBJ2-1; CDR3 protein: CASSEGGGGGDEQFF; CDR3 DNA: TGTGCCAGCAGTGAAGGTGGTGGGGGCGGCGATGAGCAGTTCTTC
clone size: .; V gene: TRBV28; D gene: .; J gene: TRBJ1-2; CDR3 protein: CASRGEGGYTF; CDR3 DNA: TGTGCCAGCAGGGGAGAGGGCGGCTACACCTTC
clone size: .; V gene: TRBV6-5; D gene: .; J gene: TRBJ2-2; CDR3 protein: CASSLEAANTGELFF; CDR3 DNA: TGTGCCAGCAGCCTAGAGGCAGCGAACACCGGGGAGCTGTTTTTT
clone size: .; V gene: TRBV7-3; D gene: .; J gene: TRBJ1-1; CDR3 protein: CASSLGAQGTEAFF; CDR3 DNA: TGTGCCAGCAGCTTGGGGGCGCAGGGCACTGAAGCTTTCTTT
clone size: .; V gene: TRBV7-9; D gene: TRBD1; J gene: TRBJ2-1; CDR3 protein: CASSPGQGVYNEQFF; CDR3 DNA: TGTGCCAGCAGCCCGGGACAGGGAGTCTACAATGAGCAGTTCTTC
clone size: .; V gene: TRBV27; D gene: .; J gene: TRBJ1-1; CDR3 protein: CASSSELNTEAFF; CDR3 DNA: TGTGCCAGCAGTTCCGAGCTGAACACTGAAGCTTTCTTT
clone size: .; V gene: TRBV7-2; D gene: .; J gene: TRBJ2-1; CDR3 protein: CASSSSQYNEQFF; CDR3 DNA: TGTGCCAGCAGCTCATCACAATACAATGAGCAGTTCTTC
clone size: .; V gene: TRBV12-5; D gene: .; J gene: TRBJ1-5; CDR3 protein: CASGFLGNQPQHF; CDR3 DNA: TGTGCTAGTGGTTTTCTTGGCAATCAGCCCCAGCATTTT
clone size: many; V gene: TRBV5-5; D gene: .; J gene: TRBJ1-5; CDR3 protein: CASRDTGSGPQHF; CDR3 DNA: TGTGCCAGCAGGGATACAGGGTCAGGGCCCCAGCATTTT
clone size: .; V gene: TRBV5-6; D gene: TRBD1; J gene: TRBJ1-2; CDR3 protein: CASSFLTGVVGYTF; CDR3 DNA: TGTGCCAGCAGCTTCTTGACAGGGGTCGTGGGCTACACCTTC
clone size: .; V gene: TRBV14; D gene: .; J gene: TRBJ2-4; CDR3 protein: CASSIQGGNIQYF; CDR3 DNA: TGTGCCAGCAGCATCCAAGGGGGAAACATTCAGTACTTC
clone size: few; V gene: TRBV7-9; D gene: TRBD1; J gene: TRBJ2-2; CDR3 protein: CASTLSRGLTGELFF; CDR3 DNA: TGTGCCAGCACCTTATCCAGGGGGCTCACCGGGGAGCTGTTTTTT
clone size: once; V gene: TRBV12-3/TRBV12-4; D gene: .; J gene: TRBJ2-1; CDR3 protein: CASSQGFHNEQFF; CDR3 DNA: TGTGCCAGCAGCCAGGGGTTCCACAATGAGCAGTTCTTC
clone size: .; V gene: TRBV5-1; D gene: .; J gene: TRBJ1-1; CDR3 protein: CASSLVAGRVNTEAFF; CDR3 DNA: TGCGCCAGCAGCTTGGTTGCAGGGAGGGTGAACACTGAAGCTTTCTTT
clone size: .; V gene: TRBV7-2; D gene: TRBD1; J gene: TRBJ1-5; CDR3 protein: CASSPRTGDWPQHF; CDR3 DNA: TGTGCCAGCAGCCCCCGGACAGGGGACTGGCCCCAGCATTTT
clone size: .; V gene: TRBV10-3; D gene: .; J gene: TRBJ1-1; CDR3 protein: CAISERGTEAFF; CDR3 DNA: TGTGCCATCAGTGAGAGGGGGACTGAAGCTTTCTTT
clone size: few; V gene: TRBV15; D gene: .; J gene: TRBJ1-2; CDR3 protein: CATSRAAGEGYTF; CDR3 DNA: TGTGCCACCAGCAGAGCGGCAGGGGAAGGCTACACCTTC
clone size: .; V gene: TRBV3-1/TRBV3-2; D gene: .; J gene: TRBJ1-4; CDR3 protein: CASSQDWTGEKLFF; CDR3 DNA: TGTGCCAGCAGCCAAGATTGGACGGGAGAAAAACTGTTTTTT
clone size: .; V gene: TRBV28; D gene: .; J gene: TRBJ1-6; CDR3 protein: CASTLGGDPYSPLHF; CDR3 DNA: TGTGCCAGCACCCTGGGGGGGGACCCCTATTCACCCCTCCACTTT
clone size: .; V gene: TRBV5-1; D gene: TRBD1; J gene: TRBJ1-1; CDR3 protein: CASSSGDRLNTEAFF; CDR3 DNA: TGCGCCAGCAGCTCAGGGGACAGATTGAACACTGAAGCTTTCTTT
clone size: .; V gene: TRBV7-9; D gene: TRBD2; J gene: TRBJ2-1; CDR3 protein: CASSLGTSGLYSYNEQFF; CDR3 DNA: TGTGCCAGCAGCTTAGGGACTAGCGGGCTGTACTCCTACAATGAGCAGTTCTTC
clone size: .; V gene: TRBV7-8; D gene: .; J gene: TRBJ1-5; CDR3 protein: CASSRDTYQPQHF; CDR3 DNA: TGTGCCAGCAGCCGGGACACATATCAGCCCCAGCATTTT
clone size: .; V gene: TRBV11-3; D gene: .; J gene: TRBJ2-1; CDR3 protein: CASSSRGRQFF; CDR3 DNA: TGTGCCAGCAGCTCCCGGGGTAGGCAGTTCTTC
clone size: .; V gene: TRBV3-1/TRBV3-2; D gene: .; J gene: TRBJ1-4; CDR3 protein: CASSGSTNEKLFF; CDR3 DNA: TGTGCCAGCTCAGGGTCCACTAATGAAAAACTGTTTTTT
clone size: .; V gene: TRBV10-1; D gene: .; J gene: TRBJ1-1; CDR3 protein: CASSEVQGGLTTEAFF; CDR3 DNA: TGCGCCAGCAGTGAAGTCCAGGGCGGTTTGACAACTGAAGCTTTCTTT
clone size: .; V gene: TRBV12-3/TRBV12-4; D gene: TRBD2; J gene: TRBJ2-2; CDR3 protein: CASSSGGPGELFF; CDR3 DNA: TGTGCCAGCTCTTCGGGGGGGCCCGGGGAGCTGTTTTTT
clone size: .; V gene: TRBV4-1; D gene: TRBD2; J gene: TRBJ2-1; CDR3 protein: CASSQLASGGQGSYNEQFF; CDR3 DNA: TGCGCCAGCAGCCAACTTGCTAGCGGGGGGCAGGGCTCCTACAATGAGCAGTTCTTC
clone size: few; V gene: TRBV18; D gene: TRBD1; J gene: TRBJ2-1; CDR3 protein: CASSAAAGTGDNEQFF; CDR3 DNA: TGTGCCAGCTCGGCAGCGGCCGGGACAGGGGACAATGAGCAGTTCTTC
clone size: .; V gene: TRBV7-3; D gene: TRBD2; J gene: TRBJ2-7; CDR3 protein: CASSPGTSGKQYF; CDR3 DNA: TGTGCCAGCAGCCCAGGGACTAGCGGGAAGCAGTACTTC
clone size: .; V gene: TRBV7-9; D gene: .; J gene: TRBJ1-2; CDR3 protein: CASSPTDYGYTF; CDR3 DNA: TGTGCCAGCAGCCCTACGGACTATGGCTACACCTTC
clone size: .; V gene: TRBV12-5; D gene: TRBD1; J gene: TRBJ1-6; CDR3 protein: CASGSGQGGVNSPLHF; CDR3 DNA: TGTGCTAGTGGCTCCGGACAGGGGGGGGTCAATTCACCCCTCCACTTT
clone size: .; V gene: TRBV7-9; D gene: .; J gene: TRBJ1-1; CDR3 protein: CAGVEGLNTEAFF; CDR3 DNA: TGTGCCGGTGTCGAGGGATTGAACACTGAAGCTTTCTTT
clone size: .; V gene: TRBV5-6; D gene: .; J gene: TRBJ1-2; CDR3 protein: CASSAPARQAVNYGYTF; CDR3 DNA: TGTGCCAGCAGCGCCCCGGCAAGACAGGCCGTGAATTATGGCTACACCTTC
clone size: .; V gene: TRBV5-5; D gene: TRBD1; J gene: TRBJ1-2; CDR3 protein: CASSLATGGGGYGYTF; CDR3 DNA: TGTGCCAGCAGCTTGGCTACAGGGGGCGGAGGCTATGGCTACACCTTC
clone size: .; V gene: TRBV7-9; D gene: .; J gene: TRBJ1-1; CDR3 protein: CASSSMFYRNRFEVTEAFF; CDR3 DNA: TGTGCCAGCAGCTCAATGTTCTATCGGAACAGGTTCGAGGTCACTGAAGCTTTCTTT
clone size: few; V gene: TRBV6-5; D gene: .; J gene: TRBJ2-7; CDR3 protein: CASRLTYEQYF; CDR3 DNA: TGTGCCAGCCGACTGACCTACGAGCAGTACTTC
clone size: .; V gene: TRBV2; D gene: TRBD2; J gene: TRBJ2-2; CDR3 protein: CASSGRRNTGELFF; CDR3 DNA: TGTGCCAGTAGCGGGAGGCGTAACACCGGGGAGCTGTTTTTT
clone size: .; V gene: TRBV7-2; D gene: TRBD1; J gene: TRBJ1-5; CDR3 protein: CASRQGPYSNQPQHF; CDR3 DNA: TGTGCCAGCAGACAGGGGCCGTATAGCAATCAGCCCCAGCATTTT
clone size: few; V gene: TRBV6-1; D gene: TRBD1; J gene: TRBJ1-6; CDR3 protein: CASSARDRVGGSPLHF; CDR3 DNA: TGTGCCAGCAGTGCCCGTGACAGGGTAGGAGGATCACCCCTCCACTTT
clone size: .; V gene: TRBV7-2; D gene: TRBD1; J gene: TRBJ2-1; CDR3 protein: CASSLNTGGFEQFF; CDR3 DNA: TGTGCCAGCAGCTTAAATACAGGGGGCTTTGAGCAGTTCTTC
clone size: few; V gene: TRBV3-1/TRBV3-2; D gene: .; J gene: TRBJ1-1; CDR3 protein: CASRRREGNTEAFF; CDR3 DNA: TGTGCCAGCAGACGCAGGGAAGGGAACACTGAAGCTTTCTTT
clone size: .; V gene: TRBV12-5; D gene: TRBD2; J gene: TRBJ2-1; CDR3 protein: CASGLGLAANNEQFF; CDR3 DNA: TGTGCTAGTGGTTTGGGACTAGCGGCGAACAATGAGCAGTTCTTC
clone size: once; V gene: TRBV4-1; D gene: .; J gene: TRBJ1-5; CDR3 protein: CASSPYFSGDQPQHF; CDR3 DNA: TGCGCCAGCAGCCCGTACTTTTCAGGGGATCAGCCCCAGCATTTT
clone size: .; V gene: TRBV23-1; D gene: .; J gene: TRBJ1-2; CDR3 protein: CASTRQGTDYGYTF; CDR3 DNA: TGCGCCAGTACACGTCAGGGGACGGACTATGGCTACACCTTC
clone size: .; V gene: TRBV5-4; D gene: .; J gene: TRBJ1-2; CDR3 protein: CASSLVLIGVNYGYTF; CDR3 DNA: TGTGCCAGCAGCTTGGTACTGATCGGAGTAAACTATGGCTACACCTTC
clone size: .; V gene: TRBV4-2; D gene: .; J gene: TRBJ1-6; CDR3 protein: CASSQERLLWPLHF; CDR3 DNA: TGTGCCAGCAGCCAAGAGAGACTGTTATGGCCCCTCCACTTT
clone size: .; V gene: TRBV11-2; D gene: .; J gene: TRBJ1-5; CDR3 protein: CASSAGLNQPQHF; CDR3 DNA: TGTGCCAGCAGTGCAGGGCTCAATCAGCCCCAGCATTTT
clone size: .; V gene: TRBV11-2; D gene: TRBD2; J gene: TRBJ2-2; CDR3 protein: CASSRTTSGSNTGELFF; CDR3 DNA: TGTGCCAGCAGCCGAACGACTAGCGGGAGCAACACCGGGGAGCTGTTTTTT
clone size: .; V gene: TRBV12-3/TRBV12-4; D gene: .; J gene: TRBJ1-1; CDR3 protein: CATARGWEAFF; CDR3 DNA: TGTGCCACTGCCAGGGGCTGGGAAGCTTTCTTT
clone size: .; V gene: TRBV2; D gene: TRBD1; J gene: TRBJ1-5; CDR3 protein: CASSDWDRGNQPQHF; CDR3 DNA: TGTGCCAGCAGTGACTGGGACAGGGGAAATCAGCCCCAGCATTTT
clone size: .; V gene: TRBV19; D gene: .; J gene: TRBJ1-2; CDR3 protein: CASSIAPLEAYGYTF; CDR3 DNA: TGTGCCAGTAGTATTGCACCTCTCGAGGCCTATGGCTACACCTTC
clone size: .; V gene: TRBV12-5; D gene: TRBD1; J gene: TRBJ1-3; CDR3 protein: CASGQGAGNTIYF; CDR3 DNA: TGTGCTAGTGGGCAGGGGGCTGGAAACACCATATATTTT
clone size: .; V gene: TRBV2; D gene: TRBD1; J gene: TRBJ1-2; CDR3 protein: CASSGGQGYGYTF; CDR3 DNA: TGTGCCAGCAGTGGGGGACAGGGCTATGGCTACACCTTC
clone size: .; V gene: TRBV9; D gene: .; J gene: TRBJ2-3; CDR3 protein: CASSLGPGAGTDTQYF; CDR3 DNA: TGTGCCAGCAGCCTCGGACCCGGAGCGGGCACAGATACGCAGTATTTT
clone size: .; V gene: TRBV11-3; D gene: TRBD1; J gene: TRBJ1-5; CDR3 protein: CASSFNRGHQPQHF; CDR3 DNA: TGTGCCAGCAGCTTTAACAGGGGTCATCAGCCCCAGCATTTT